This is a list of T cell receptor beta chains from one sample in a study of PD-L1 blockade in urothelial cancer. TCRdb's copy holds only in-frame clones and misses some; the assay was immunoSEQ multiplex PCR. In the table there are some 43,000 clones, around 80% of which are singletons. The sequencing used PBMCs, collected around atezolizumab (anti-PD-L1) treatment. The receptor set was obtained from a man aged 60 to 69 with urothelial cancer. CDR3s include the opening cysteine and the closing phenylalanine or tryptophan. The order of the fields is CDR3 DNA, CDR3 protein, clone size, D gene, J gene, V gene. A D gene is named only where the DNA matches it firmly. A row's size may be missing; if present it is once, few, many or a size class.

CDR3 DNA: TGCGCCAGCAGCTTGGACCGGACAGGACTGTACGAGCAGTACTTC; CDR3 protein: CASSLDRTGLYEQYF; clone size: NA; D gene: TRBD1; J gene: TRBJ2-7; V gene: TRBV5-1
CDR3 DNA: TGTGCCAGCAGTCACGTCTATGGGGGGGGTCAAGAGACCCAGTACTTC; CDR3 protein: CASSHVYGGGQETQYF; clone size: NA; D gene: TRBD2; J gene: TRBJ2-5; V gene: TRBV14
CDR3 DNA: TGTGCCAGCAGCTCGCCTAGCGGGGGGAGCTCCTACGAGCAGTACTTC; CDR3 protein: CASSSPSGGSSYEQYF; clone size: NA; D gene: TRBD2; J gene: TRBJ2-7; V gene: TRBV7-6
CDR3 DNA: TGCGCCAGCCCTGAAAAGAGACTAAATCTCGGGGAGCTGTTTTTT; CDR3 protein: CASPEKRLNLGELFF; clone size: NA; D gene: NA; J gene: TRBJ2-2; V gene: TRBV10-1
CDR3 DNA: TGTGCCACCAGCAGAGGGGGGGTTGGGCTACAAGAGACCCAGTACTTC; CDR3 protein: CATSRGGVGLQETQYF; clone size: once; D gene: NA; J gene: TRBJ2-5; V gene: TRBV15
CDR3 DNA: TGCGCCAGCAGCTTGGCCCAGACAGGCAGTACTGAAGCTTTCTTT; CDR3 protein: CASSLAQTGSTEAFF; clone size: NA; D gene: NA; J gene: TRBJ1-1; V gene: TRBV5-1
CDR3 DNA: TGTGCCAGCAGTGGACAGGGAAACTACGAGCAGTACTTC; CDR3 protein: CASSGQGNYEQYF; clone size: NA; D gene: TRBD1; J gene: TRBJ2-7; V gene: TRBV2
CDR3 DNA: TGTGCCAGTAACCAACAGGGGGCGAGTACTGAAGCTTTCTTT; CDR3 protein: CASNQQGASTEAFF; clone size: NA; D gene: TRBD1; J gene: TRBJ1-1; V gene: TRBV19
CDR3 DNA: TGTGCCAGCACGGGCAGGGGAGGGTATGGCTACACCTTC; CDR3 protein: CASTGRGGYGYTF; clone size: NA; D gene: NA; J gene: TRBJ1-2; V gene: TRBV28
CDR3 DNA: TGTGCCAGCAGAGAAGGGACACAAACCTACGAGCAGTACTTC; CDR3 protein: CASREGTQTYEQYF; clone size: once; D gene: NA; J gene: TRBJ2-7; V gene: TRBV28
CDR3 DNA: TGTGCCATCAGTGAGTCGGATAGCGACAAGGGTACGCAGTATTTT; CDR3 protein: CAISESDSDKGTQYF; clone size: NA; D gene: NA; J gene: TRBJ2-3; V gene: TRBV10-3
CDR3 DNA: TGTGCCAGCAGCCGACGGGGGGGGTATGAGGGAAAACTGTTTTTT; CDR3 protein: CASSRRGGYEGKLFF; clone size: NA; D gene: NA; J gene: TRBJ1-4; V gene: TRBV7-2
CDR3 DNA: TGTGCCAGCAGCGTCGGTAGCGGGGCCCTCGGGGAGACCCAGTACTTC; CDR3 protein: CASSVGSGALGETQYF; clone size: NA; D gene: TRBD2; J gene: TRBJ2-5; V gene: TRBV9
CDR3 DNA: TGTGCCAGCAGCCTAGGGGGGGGCGGGTCAAACACAGATACGCAGTATTTT; CDR3 protein: CASSLGGGGSNTDTQYF; clone size: NA; D gene: NA; J gene: TRBJ2-3; V gene: TRBV11-2
CDR3 DNA: TGTGCCAGCAGTGCAGACAGAAACTATGGCTACACCTTC; CDR3 protein: CASSADRNYGYTF; clone size: NA; D gene: NA; J gene: TRBJ1-2; V gene: TRBV2
CDR3 DNA: TGTGCCAGAACGGGAGAAAAACTGTTTTTT; CDR3 protein: CARTGEKLFF; clone size: NA; D gene: NA; J gene: TRBJ1-4; V gene: TRBV28
CDR3 DNA: TGTGCCAGCAGGAACAGGGTCACCGGGGAGCTGTTTTTT; CDR3 protein: CASRNRVTGELFF; clone size: NA; D gene: NA; J gene: TRBJ2-2; V gene: TRBV27
CDR3 DNA: TGCGCCAGCAGCCAAGAGACGGGAGCACCCTACGAGCAGTACTTC; CDR3 protein: CASSQETGAPYEQYF; clone size: NA; D gene: NA; J gene: TRBJ2-7; V gene: TRBV4-3
CDR3 DNA: TGCAGTGCTAGAGATCGTCAGCCCCAGCATTTT; CDR3 protein: CSARDRQPQHF; clone size: once; D gene: NA; J gene: TRBJ1-5; V gene: TRBV20-1
CDR3 DNA: TGTGCCAGCAGCTCCACGCTATACCTCGACAGTTACGACTACGAGCAGTACTTC; CDR3 protein: CASSSTLYLDSYDYEQYF; clone size: NA; D gene: NA; J gene: TRBJ2-7; V gene: TRBV13
CDR3 DNA: TGTGCCAGCAGCTGGGGACTAGCGGGAGTTGATGAGCAGTTCTTC; CDR3 protein: CASSWGLAGVDEQFF; clone size: few; D gene: TRBD2; J gene: TRBJ2-1; V gene: TRBV7-9
CDR3 DNA: TGTGCCAGCAGCTTAGGACAGGGTCTCAACACCATATATTTT; CDR3 protein: CASSLGQGLNTIYF; clone size: few; D gene: TRBD1; J gene: TRBJ1-3; V gene: TRBV11-2
CDR3 DNA: TGCGCCAGCAGCTTGGGGGACACTTCACCTGAAGCTTTCTTT; CDR3 protein: CASSLGDTSPEAFF; clone size: NA; D gene: NA; J gene: TRBJ1-1; V gene: TRBV5-1
CDR3 DNA: TGTGCCAGCAGCTTCAGGGACGAGCAGTACTTC; CDR3 protein: CASSFRDEQYF; clone size: few; D gene: NA; J gene: TRBJ2-7; V gene: TRBV7-2
CDR3 DNA: TGTGCCAGTAGTATTGGACAGGCACCACACAATCAGCCCCAGCATTTT; CDR3 protein: CASSIGQAPHNQPQHF; clone size: NA; D gene: TRBD1; J gene: TRBJ1-5; V gene: TRBV19
CDR3 DNA: TGTGCCAGCAGCCCAGGGTCCCAAGAGACCCAGTACTTC; CDR3 protein: CASSPGSQETQYF; clone size: few; D gene: NA; J gene: TRBJ2-5; V gene: TRBV28
CDR3 DNA: TGCGCCAGCACTTATGAGACAGGAATCGACGAGCAGTACTTC; CDR3 protein: CASTYETGIDEQYF; clone size: NA; D gene: NA; J gene: TRBJ2-7; V gene: TRBV5-1
CDR3 DNA: TGTGCCAGCAGCCTAGGGGGCGCGGACACCGGGGAGCTGTTTTTT; CDR3 protein: CASSLGGADTGELFF; clone size: NA; D gene: TRBD1; J gene: TRBJ2-2; V gene: TRBV5-6
CDR3 DNA: TGTGCCATCAGTGAGCCAGAGACAGGTACCTCCTACAATGAGCAGTTCTTC; CDR3 protein: CAISEPETGTSYNEQFF; clone size: NA; D gene: NA; J gene: TRBJ2-1; V gene: TRBV10-3
CDR3 DNA: TGCGCCAGCAGCCTACAGGCGAACACTGAAGCTTTCTTT; CDR3 protein: CASSLQANTEAFF; clone size: NA; D gene: NA; J gene: TRBJ1-1; V gene: TRBV5-1
CDR3 DNA: TGCGCCAGCAGCTTGGGTTCGCAGGGGAAAGAGACCCAGTACTTC; CDR3 protein: CASSLGSQGKETQYF; clone size: once; D gene: NA; J gene: TRBJ2-5; V gene: TRBV5-1